The TCR beta chain under discussion was sequenced for a study of CD4+ T cells in melanoma. CDR1 is SGHVS and CDR2 is FNYEAQ in the germline V gene. There are 13 residues in the CDR3. Trimming pared 2 bases from V and 4 bases from J, leaving 6 bases between. Clones were read by immunoSEQ multiplex PCR, and TCRdb kept only the in-frame ones, dropping some. The sample includes 9,000 to 10,000 clones, approximately 69% of them seen just once. The chain joins TRBV7-6 to TRBJ1-5; no definite D call. The specimen sequenced was peripheral blood. This sequence originates from a human donor with melanoma. The CDR3, as DNA: TGTGCCAGCAGCTTATGGATTAATCAGCCCCAGCATTTT. Its protein is CASSLWINQPQHF.